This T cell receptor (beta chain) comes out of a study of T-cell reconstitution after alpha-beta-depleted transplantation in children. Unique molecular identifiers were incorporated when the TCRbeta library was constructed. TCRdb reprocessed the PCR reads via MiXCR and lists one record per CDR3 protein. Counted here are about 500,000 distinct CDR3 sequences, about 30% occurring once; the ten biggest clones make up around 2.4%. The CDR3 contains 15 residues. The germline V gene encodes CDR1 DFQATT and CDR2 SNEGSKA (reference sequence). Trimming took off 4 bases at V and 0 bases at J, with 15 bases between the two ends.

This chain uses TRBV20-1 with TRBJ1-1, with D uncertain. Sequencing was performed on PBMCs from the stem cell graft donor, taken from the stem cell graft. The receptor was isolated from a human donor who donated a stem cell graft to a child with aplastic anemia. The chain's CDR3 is CSATEVARMNTEAFF. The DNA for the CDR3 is TGCAGTGCTACCGAGGTGGCCCGCATGAACACTGAAGCTTTCTTT.